Described below is a single T cell receptor (beta chain) sequence and its context. Antigen unknown. The CDR3 length is 13 residues. Germline V gene data show CDR1 as LGHNA and CDR2 as YSLEER. V dropped 2 bases and J dropped 4 bases, with 8 bases sitting between them. The entry originates in a study of cytomegalovirus exposure and HLA in healthy donors. Study-level information: Genotyping of hundreds of donors showed that about 79% belonged to the Caucasian-associated ancestry cluster.

The PCR made use of 60 Vbeta and 13 Jbeta primers. Assay: immunoSEQ multiplex PCR; the TCRdb copy retains only in-frame clones and omits some. The sample has about 84,000 clones; just under 80% are singletons. Study-level findings and limits: Several of the most significant clusters were apparently associated with common viral pathogens in a later analysis. Some highly shared sequence variants likely arose as a pipeline artifact.

V is TRBV4-3 and J is TRBJ1-1; perhaps TRBD1 as D (6 bases). The sample comprised PBMCs. The source is a male donor in good health and CMV-seropositive. Here the CDR3 reads CASSQTGTTEAFF. CDR3 coding DNA: TGCGCCAGCAGCCAAACAGGGACCACTGAAGCTTTCTTT.